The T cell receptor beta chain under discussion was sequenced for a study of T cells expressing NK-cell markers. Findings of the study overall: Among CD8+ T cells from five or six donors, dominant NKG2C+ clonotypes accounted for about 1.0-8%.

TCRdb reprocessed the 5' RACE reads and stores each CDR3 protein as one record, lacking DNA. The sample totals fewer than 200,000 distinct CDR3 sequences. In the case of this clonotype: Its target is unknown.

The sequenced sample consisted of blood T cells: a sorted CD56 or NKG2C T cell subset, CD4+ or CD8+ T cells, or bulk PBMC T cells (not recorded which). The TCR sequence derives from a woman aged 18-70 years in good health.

CDR3: CASSKDRANYGYTF. V and J are TRBV7-2 and TRBJ1-2; TCRdb gives TRBD1 as the D gene, but with no DNA this cannot be confirmed. CDR3 size: 14 residues. Germline CDR1 is SGHTA and CDR2 is FQGNSA.